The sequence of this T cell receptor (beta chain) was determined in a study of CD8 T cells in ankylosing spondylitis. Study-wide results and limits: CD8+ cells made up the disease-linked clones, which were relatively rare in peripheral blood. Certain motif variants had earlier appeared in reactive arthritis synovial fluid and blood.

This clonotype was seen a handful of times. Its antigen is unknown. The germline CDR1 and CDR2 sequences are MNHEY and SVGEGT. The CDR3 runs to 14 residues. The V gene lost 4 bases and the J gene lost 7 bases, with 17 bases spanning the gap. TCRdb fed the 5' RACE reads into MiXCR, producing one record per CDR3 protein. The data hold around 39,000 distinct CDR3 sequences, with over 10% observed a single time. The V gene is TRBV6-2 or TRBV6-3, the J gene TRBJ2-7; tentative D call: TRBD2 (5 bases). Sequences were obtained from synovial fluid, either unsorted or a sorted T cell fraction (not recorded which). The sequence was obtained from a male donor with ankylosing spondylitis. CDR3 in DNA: TGTGCCAGCAGTTTCGGCACGGAAGGAGGAGAGCAGTACTTC. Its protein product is CASSFGTEGGEQYF.